This T cell receptor (beta chain) was captured by sequencing in a study of T cells in Graves' hyperthyroidism and ophthalmopathy. Study details: Staff took peripheral blood when the initial diagnosis was made, before any treatment began. Overall study results and limits: Ophthalmopathy was told apart from stable hyperthyroidism by a 13 V-J model. Researchers found most expanded thyroid clonotypes above 0.001 in blood as well.

A note on this clonotype: No antigen is known for it.

Out of over 9 ml of fresh peripheral blood came the PBMCs. Germline-derived CDR1 and CDR2 are LGHDT and YNNKEL (reference sequence). This CDR3 is 15 amino acids long. The junction had 6 bases not matched to a gene; V was cut back by 0 bases and J by 5 bases. It was RNA transcripts that yielded the amplified TCR beta CDR3 regions. A first-round RT-PCR of the TCR CDR3 used the HTBI primer set. TCRdb fed the multiplex PCR reads into MiXCR, producing one record per CDR3 protein. The data show nearly 600,000 distinct CDR3 sequences, approximately 15% seen once. The sequenced sample consisted of blood. The chain uses TRBV3-1 and TRBJ2-7, with 8 bases fitting TRBD1. The receptor comes from a woman younger than 30 with Graves' ophthalmopathy. The CDR3 nucleotides are TGTGCCAGCAGCCAAGATTGGCAGGGGGCCCACGAGCAGTACTTC. Residues: CASSQDWQGAHEQYF.